What follows are 27 T cell receptor beta chains derived from one specimen sequenced in a study of cytotoxic CD8 clonotypes in ibrutinib-treated CLL. Data came from immunoSEQ multiplex PCR; TCRdb stores just in-frame clones and leaves some out. Of approximately 320,000 clones in the sample, roughly two thirds were seen once. Sequencing used PBMCs, obtained after 36 months of ibrutinib treatment. These receptors all come from a human donor with chronic lymphocytic leukemia.

This rearrangement joins TRBV4-2 to TRBJ2-3, with D possibly matching TRBD2 (7 bases). Trimming removed 3 bases from V and 0 bases from J, with 16 bases in between. The CDR3 runs 17 residues. Germline-derived CDR1 and CDR2 are LGHNA and YNFKEQ. The CDR3 coding sequence is TGTGCCAGCAGCCACCCCAAGGGGGGGCCGAGCACAGATACGCAGTATTTT. This sequence encodes CASSHPKGGPSTDTQYF.

The rearrangement links TRBV5-1 to TRBJ1-3, with D uncertain. Trimming removed 0 bases at V and 7 bases at J, with 8 bases between. Germline CDR1 is SGHRS and CDR2 is YFSETQ. This CDR3 has 13 amino acids. CDR3 sequence: CASSLDFRNTIYF. Here the CDR3 DNA reads TGCGCCAGCAGCTTGGATTTCCGGAACACCATATATTTT.

The gene calls are TRBV29-1 and TRBJ2-1; D is ambiguous. The germline V gene encodes CDR1 SQVTM and CDR2 ANQGSEA. V was shortened by 3 bases and J by 2 bases, with 8 bases between the two germline ends. The CDR3 consists of 13 residues. CDR3: CSVETTAYNEQFF. CDR3 coding DNA: TGCAGCGTTGAGACCACCGCCTACAATGAGCAGTTCTTC.

This chain connects TRBV29-1 to TRBJ2-7; 7 bases agree with TRBD2. There are 17 residues in the CDR3. CDR1 is SQVTM and CDR2 is ANQGSEA in the germline V gene. The J segment lost 4 bases and the V segment lost 2 bases, leaving 17 bases of the junction unmatched. This chain's CDR3 is CSVEKLAQRGGWYEQYF. CDR3 nucleotide sequence: TGCAGCGTTGAAAAACTAGCGCAAAGGGGAGGTTGGTACGAGCAGTACTTC.

The V and J genes are TRBV7-2 and TRBJ2-3; 11 bases fit TRBD2. The V segment lost 5 bases and the J segment 4 bases; nucleotides outside the gene matches: 14. CDR1 SGHTA and CDR2 FQGNSA come from the germline V gene. The CDR3 totals 18 residues. The CDR3 spells CASSQQAGTSGSADTQYF. The CDR3 DNA follows: TGTGCCAGCAGCCAACAGGCCGGGACTAGCGGTAGTGCAGATACGCAGTATTTT.

The chain couples TRBV6-5 to TRBJ1-1; a possible D gene is TRBD1 (6 bases). Trimming pared 1 base from V and 4 bases from J, leaving 13 bases between. CDR1 is MNHEY, CDR2 SVGAGI, per germline. The CDR3 covers 15 residues. CDR3 loop: CASSYFGQGITEAFF. CDR3 nucleotide sequence: TGTGCCAGCAGTTACTTTGGGCAGGGGATCACTGAAGCTTTCTTT.

This chain connects TRBV7-2 to TRBJ2-5; the D is unclear. Trimming shortened V by 1 base and J by 2 bases, and 17 bases separated the two germline ends. The CDR3 has 17 amino acids. CDR1 and CDR2 from the germline V gene are SGHTA and FQGNSA. CDR3 DNA: TGTGCCAGCAGCTTAGAGAACTCCCCCTCTGGGCAAGAGACCCAGTACTTC. As protein: CASSLENSPSGQETQYF. The entire variable domain, with the rest obtained from reference TRBV7-2 and TRBJ2-5, is as follows: GAGVSQSPSNKVTEKGKDVELRCDPISGHTALYWYRQSLGQGLEFLIYFQGNSAPDKSGLPSDRFSAERTGGSVSTLTIQRTQQEDSAVYLCASSLENSPSGQETQYFGPGTRLLVL.

The chain couples TRBV10-3 to TRBJ2-3; perhaps TRBD1 as D (5 bases). The CDR3 loop spans 17 amino acids. Per germline, CDR1 ENHRY and CDR2 SYGVKD. V dropped 5 bases and J dropped 1 base, with 19 bases sitting between them. The CDR3 DNA is TGTGCCATCAGTCCCAACTACGAAACAGGCCGCACAGATACGCAGTATTTT. As protein: CAISPNYETGRTDTQYF.

This sequence joins TRBV6-1 and TRBJ2-7, with TRBD2 as a possible D gene (7 bases). The CDR3 extends over 14 amino acids. V was pared by 8 bases and J by 5 bases, with 19 bases between. Germline CDR1 MNHNS, CDR2 SASEGT. CDR3 region: CASLEGGAGDEQYF. In DNA, the CDR3 is TGTGCCAGCTTAGAAGGGGGGGCTGGGGACGAGCAGTACTTC.

DNA of the CDR3: TGCGCCAGCAGCAACCCGGGGAGGGGGATCTTTCACGATGAGCAGTTCTTC. Translating gives CASSNPGRGIFHDEQFF. This chain connects TRBV5-1 to TRBJ2-1, with D perhaps TRBD2 (7 bases). V lost 4 bases and J 8 bases, leaving 25 bases between the germline ends. The CDR3 spans 17 residues. Germline lookup yields CDR1 SGHRS and CDR2 YFSETQ.

The chain couples TRBV11-2 to TRBJ1-1, with D maybe TRBD1 (5 bases). V shed 7 bases and J shed 6 bases, with 12 bases lying between them. This CDR3 is 12 amino acids long. The germline CDR1 and CDR2 sequences are SGHAT and FQNNGV. CDR3 sequence reads: CASTRGRPEAFF. The CDR3 DNA is TGTGCCAGCACCCGGGGACGACCTGAAGCTTTCTTT.

The V call is TRBV25-1, the J call TRBJ1-2; no firm D call. The germline gives CDR1 MGHDK, CDR2 SYGVNS. V gave up 4 bases and J gave up 1 base, with 7 bases separating them. This CDR3 has 13 amino acids. The DNA for the CDR3 is TGTGCCAGCAGTGGCGGGGTTAACTATGGCTACACCTTC. Translating it yields CASSGGVNYGYTF.

This clone was seen once. V gene TRBV9 combines with J gene TRBJ2-1; D not resolved. The length of the CDR3 is 12 residues. V gave up 0 bases and J gave up 7 bases, with 5 bases separating them. Germline V gene data show CDR1 as SGDLS and CDR2 as YYNGEE. The CDR3 nucleotides read TGTGCCAGCAGCGTAGGCTTTAATGAGCAGTTCTTC. It translates to CASSVGFNEQFF.

The V and J genes are TRBV9 and TRBJ2-3, with no clear D. Trimming shortened V by 0 bases and J by 2 bases, and 10 bases separated the two germline ends. Germline CDR1 reads SGDLS; CDR2 reads YYNGEE. CDR3 size: 15 residues. The CDR3 region has the DNA TGTGCCAGCAGCGTAGCTGGCAGATCCACAGATACGCAGTATTTT. Protein sequence: CASSVAGRSTDTQYF.

The CDR3 region has the DNA TGCGCCAGCAGCTCTACGACAGGGGGCTATGGCTACACCTTC. Protein: CASSSTTGGYGYTF. The chain has TRBV5-1 and TRBJ1-2; 9 nucleotides agree with TRBD1. The CDR3 consists of 14 residues. V trimming: 3 bases; J trimming: 4 bases; junction bases outside the gene matches: 4. Germline lookup yields CDR1 SGHRS and CDR2 YFSETQ.

J is TRBJ1-2 and V is TRBV15; the D gene is possibly TRBD1 (6 bases). The CDR3 extends over 15 amino acids. The V gene's germline CDR1 is LNHNV and CDR2 YYDKDF (reference sequence). V was trimmed by 4 bases and J by 8 bases, leaving 20 bases between them. The CDR3 DNA reads as TGTGCCACCAGCATCTTGGGTACAGGGCATGTAGGCTACACCTTC. Residues: CATSILGTGHVGYTF.

This chain joins TRBV5-1 and TRBJ1-2; D remains ambiguous. The CDR3 is 16 amino acids. V lost 0 bases to trimming and J lost 3 bases, with 15 bases between them. CDR1 and CDR2 from the germline V gene are SGHRS and YFSETQ. The CDR3 sequence is CASSLASRVRDYGYTF. The CDR3 bases are TGCGCCAGCAGCTTGGCGTCGCGGGTCCGAGACTATGGCTACACCTTC.

This clone has more than one count but fewer than ten. The rearrangement joins TRBV18 to TRBJ2-1; maybe TRBD2 (6 bases). The CDR3 is made up of 12 amino acids. V lost 0 bases and J lost 12, with 9 bases in between. In germline, CDR1 is KGHSH, CDR2 LQKENI. CDR3 sequence reads: CASSPPGGTQFF. The CDR3 DNA reads TGTGCCAGCTCACCACCGGGAGGAACGCAGTTCTTC.

V usage is TRBV6-6 and J usage is TRBJ1-1; 9 bases map to TRBD1. The junction had 18 bases not matched to a gene; V was cut back by 6 bases and J by 10 bases. The CDR3 sequence is 16 residues long. CDR1 and CDR2 (germline): MNHNY, SVGAGI (reference sequence). CDR3 in DNA: TGTGCCAGCAGCCCGCCCTCGGACAGGGGTAACCGTGGAGCTTTCTTT. Protein: CASSPPSDRGNRGAFF.

This clone came up a few times. This chain connects TRBV9 to TRBJ2-1, with unresolved D. This CDR3 region has 13 residues. Trimming took off 1 base at V and 7 bases at J, with 9 bases between the two ends. Germline-derived CDR1 and CDR2 are SGDLS and YYNGEE. The CDR3 loop is CASSVFGHNEQFF. CDR3 nucleotide sequence: TGTGCCAGCAGCGTATTCGGGCATAATGAGCAGTTCTTC.

The rearrangement joins TRBV7-9 to TRBJ2-2; TRBD2 aligns across 9 bases. In germline, CDR1 is SEHNR, CDR2 FQNEAQ (reference sequence). The CDR3 is made up of 14 amino acids. The CDR3 is CAIVAGAWAGELFF. CDR3 coding DNA: TGTGCTATAGTAGCGGGAGCGTGGGCCGGGGAGCTGTTTTTT.

A word on this clone: Other DNA sequences from this sample encode an identical CDR3 as well. V is TRBV7-2 and J is TRBJ2-7; D possibly corresponds to TRBD2 (6 bases). Germline values: CDR1 SGHTA, CDR2 FQGNSA. The CDR3 totals 13 residues. Trimming stripped 1 base from V and 2 bases from J, with 6 bases between. The CDR3 nucleotides are TGTGCCAGCAGCTTAGGGAGGGCCTACGAGCAGTACTTC. Protein: CASSLGRAYEQYF.

The V gene is TRBV11-2, the J gene TRBJ1-1; a possible D gene is TRBD1 (5 bases). There are 16 residues in the CDR3. With 2 bases removed from V and 4 bases from J, the gap between germline ends came to 17 bases. CDR1 is SGHAT, CDR2 FQNNGV, per germline. The CDR3 is CASSLSWRGRATEAFF. Here the CDR3 DNA reads TGTGCCAGCAGCTTATCATGGAGGGGCAGGGCCACTGAAGCTTTCTTT.

The genes are TRBV27 and TRBJ2-1; 7 bases match TRBD2. Germline V gene sequence: CDR1 MNHEY, CDR2 SMNVEV (reference sequence). With V trimmed by 6 bases and J by 2 bases, 7 bases remained unmatched. The CDR3 covers 15 residues. Written as DNA, the CDR3 is TGTGCCAGCAGACCTACTGGGAGGGCCTACAATGAGCAGTTCTTC. This sequence encodes CASRPTGRAYNEQFF.

The genes are TRBV10-3 and TRBJ1-2; 7 bases map to TRBD1. The V gene's germline CDR1 is ENHRY and CDR2 SYGVKD. The CDR3 has 14 amino acids. The trim removed 3 bases at V and 4 bases at J, leaving 5 bases unmatched. CDR3 in amino acids: CAISDGDSFYGYTF. CDR3 bases: TGTGCCATCAGTGATGGGGACAGTTTCTATGGCTACACCTTC.

CDR3 amino acids: CASTPLRQSAETQYF. CDR3 DNA sequence: TGTGCCAGCACCCCCCTCCGCCAAAGCGCGGAGACCCAGTACTTC. V and J are TRBV7-9 and TRBJ2-5; D is uncertain. Germline V CDR1 and CDR2: SEHNR, FQNEAQ (reference sequence). This CDR3 is built from 15 residues. V was trimmed by 7 bases and J by 5 bases, leaving 20 bases between them.

This clone was seen a handful of times. The genes are TRBV11-2 and TRBJ2-3; 9 bases match TRBD1. The CDR3 contains 16 residues. The V and J ends lost 8 bases and 4 bases, in that order; junction bases with no gene match: 13. CDR1 is SGHAT, CDR2 FQNNGV, per germline. DNA of the CDR3: TGTGCCAGCGTTCATACCTCGGGACAGGGAGCAGATACGCAGTATTTT. Its translation is CASVHTSGQGADTQYF.